The 30 T cell receptor beta chains listed next were all sequenced from one sample in a study of cytomegalovirus exposure and HLA in healthy donors. PCR amplification relied on 60 Vbeta primers (plus 13 Jbeta primers). The method was immunoSEQ multiplex PCR; TCRdb's version includes in-frame clones alone and lacks a portion of them. Here the sample spans some 61,000 clones, 81% being singletons. The sequenced sample consisted of PBMCs. The receptors shown here come from a human donor in good health.

The chain combines TRBV4-1 with TRBJ1-2; the match to TRBD1 covers 7 bases. Germline V lookup: CDR1 MGHRA, CDR2 YSYEKL. The CDR3 is 16 residues long. The trim removed 0 bases at V and 4 bases at J, leaving 8 bases unmatched. The CDR3: CASSQDPVGGVYGYTF. The CDR3 DNA reads TGCGCCAGCAGCCAAGATCCGGTAGGGGGCGTCTATGGCTACACCTTC.

V and J are TRBV2 and TRBJ1-6; 9 positions agree with TRBD1. The length of the CDR3 is 16 residues. The J segment lost 2 bases and the V segment lost 6 bases, leaving 5 bases of the junction unmatched. Per the germline V gene, CDR1 is SNHLY and CDR2 is FYNNEI. The CDR3 loop is CASRADRGTYNSPLHF. The CDR3 coding sequence is TGTGCCAGCAGGGCAGACAGGGGGACCTATAATTCACCCCTCCACTTT.

The chain has TRBV28 and TRBJ2-5, with TRBD2 as a possible D gene (6 bases). Trimming removed 10 bases from V and 5 bases from J, with 14 bases in between. Germline CDR1 MDHEN, CDR2 SYDVKM. The CDR3 spans 12 residues. The CDR3 DNA follows: TGTGCCACCCAACGGGAGCATGAGACCCAGTACTTC. Translated, it gives CATQREHETQYF.

This chain connects TRBV19 to TRBJ2-3; 8 nucleotides line up with TRBD2. This CDR3 region has 16 residues. V lost 7 bases to trimming and J lost 1 base; unmatched junction nucleotides: 10. Germline V CDR1 and CDR2: LNHDA, SQIVND (reference sequence). The CDR3 sequence is CASKGGGGPRTDTQYF. In nucleotides, the CDR3 is TGTGCCAGTAAAGGTGGCGGGGGGCCCCGCACAGATACGCAGTATTTT.

The chain has TRBV25-1 and TRBJ2-5; 8 positions agree with TRBD1. CDR1 MGHDK and CDR2 SYGVNS come from the germline V gene. CDR3 length: 14 amino acids. Unmatched junction bases numbered 9, after V lost 5 bases and J lost 7 bases. This CDR3 reads CASSPAGGYSTQYF. For the CDR3, the DNA is TGTGCCAGCAGTCCAGCAGGGGGCTATTCGACCCAGTACTTC.

J is TRBJ1-5 and V is TRBV29-1; no clear D. V was trimmed by 6 bases and J by 0 bases, leaving 15 bases between them. The germline V gene encodes CDR1 SQVTM and CDR2 ANQGSEA. The CDR3 is made up of 15 amino acids. CDR3 bases: TGCAGCGTCAAGCGGGGTGAGGTTAGCAATCAGCCCCAGCATTTT. Encoded protein: CSVKRGEVSNQPQHF.

The chain combines TRBV19 with TRBJ2-3, with TRBD2 matching 10 bases. This CDR3 is 16 amino acids long. J gave up 1 base and V 6 bases, and 7 bases lay outside the gene matches. The germline gives CDR1 LNHDA, CDR2 SQIVND (reference sequence). CDR3 amino acids: CASSHYGTSGTDTQYF. CDR3 in DNA: TGTGCCAGTAGCCACTATGGGACTAGCGGCACAGATACGCAGTATTTT.

V usage is TRBV6-5 and J usage is TRBJ2-7; 12 bases agree with TRBD2. The V segment lost 2 bases and the J segment 3 bases; nucleotides outside the gene matches: 5. The CDR3 has 16 amino acids. Germline V CDR1 and CDR2: MNHEY, SVGAGI. The CDR3 sequence: CASSYALAGGNYEQYF. CDR3 sequence (DNA): TGTGCCAGCAGTTACGCACTAGCGGGGGGAAACTACGAGCAGTACTTC.

The V and J genes are TRBV2 and TRBJ1-1; 8 nucleotides match TRBD1. This CDR3 has 14 amino acids. Germline V gene lookup returns CDR1 SNHLY and CDR2 FYNNEI. CDR3: CTTRRDRLNTEAFF. CDR3 nucleotides: TGTACCACCCGTCGGGACAGGCTGAACACTGAAGCTTTCTTT.

A few counts support this clone. This sequence joins TRBV30 and TRBJ2-7; tentative D call: TRBD2 (6 bases). The CDR3 totals 10 residues. The germline gives CDR1 GTSNPN, CDR2 SVGIG (reference sequence). V was clipped by 8 bases and J by 6 bases, with 11 bases between them. CDR3 sequence: CAAGSGEQYF. CDR3 DNA sequence: TGTGCCGCGGGATCGGGCGAGCAGTACTTC.

This chain uses TRBV9 with TRBJ1-4; 7 nucleotides line up with TRBD1. Looked up from germline, CDR1 is SGDLS and CDR2 is YYNGEE. The CDR3 runs to 14 residues. The V segment lost 3 bases and the J segment 5 bases; nucleotides outside the gene matches: 4. CDR3 in DNA: TGTGCCAGCAGCGAGTTACAGGGGAATGAAAAACTGTTTTTT. Amino acids: CASSELQGNEKLFF. Based on the CDR3 plus reference TRBV9 and TRBJ1-4, the full variable domain is DSGVTQTPKHLITATGQRVTLRCSPRSGDLSVYWYQQSLDQGLQFLIQYYNGEERAKGNILERFSAQQFPDLHSELNLSSLELGDSALYFCASSELQGNEKLFFGSGTQLSVL.

This chain uses TRBV19 with TRBJ2-1; TRBD1 might be the D (6 bases). Trimming stripped 5 bases from V and 5 bases from J, with 16 bases between. CDR3 length: 15 residues. Germline CDR1 reads LNHDA; CDR2 reads SQIVND (reference sequence). CDR3: CASSYSGTWDNEQFF. The CDR3, as DNA: TGTGCCAGTAGTTACTCCGGGACATGGGACAATGAGCAGTTCTTC.

The CDR3 DNA sequence: TGTGCCAGCAGTTACCAAATTGGACAGGCAGATCAGCCCCAGCATTTT. Protein: CASSYQIGQADQPQHF. The chain joins TRBV6-6 to TRBJ1-5; 7 bases are shared with TRBD1. Per germline, CDR1 MNHNY and CDR2 SVGAGI (reference sequence). This CDR3 has 16 residues. V lost 2 bases and J lost 5; bases outside the gene matches: 9.

The CDR3 DNA sequence: TGTGCCAGCAGTGAATTCACAGGGGGCGCAGTCACTGAAGCTTTCTTT. Amino acid sequence: CASSEFTGGAVTEAFF. The chain couples TRBV25-1 to TRBJ1-1; 9 positions match TRBD1. The CDR3 totals 16 residues. Germline-derived CDR1 and CDR2 are MGHDK and SYGVNS. V lost 1 base, J lost 4 bases, and 7 bases stayed unmatched.

A few counts support this clone. The chain is built from TRBV23-1 and TRBJ2-7; TRBD2 aligns across 7 bases. TRBV23-1 is placed among ORFs of uncertain function. The length of the CDR3 is 13 residues. V gave up 4 bases and J gave up 3 bases; unmatched junction bases: 3. CDR3 sequence reads: CASSRGGIYEQYF. The DNA of the CDR3 is TGCGCCAGCAGTCGGGGGGGGATCTACGAGCAGTACTTC.

The CDR3, as DNA: TGTGCCAGTAGTCTGGGGGCTACGGATACGCAGTATTTT. It is translated as CASSLGATDTQYF. The chain uses TRBV19 and TRBJ2-3; D is possibly TRBD1 (6 bases). Germline V CDR1 and CDR2: LNHDA, SQIVND (reference sequence). V was pared by 5 bases and J by 6 bases, with 12 bases between. CDR3 length: 13 residues.

This rearrangement joins TRBV9 to TRBJ1-4; D is undetermined. The CDR3 runs 16 residues. V lost 4 bases, J lost 8 bases, and 21 bases lay in between. Per germline, CDR1 SGDLS and CDR2 YYNGEE. This CDR3 is CASSSIRPLWREKLFF. CDR3 DNA: TGTGCCAGCAGCTCTATACGGCCCTTATGGAGGGAAAAACTGTTTTTT.

The chain is built from TRBV5-1 and TRBJ1-3; D is unresolved. CDR1 SGHRS and CDR2 YFSETQ come from the germline V gene. Between the trimmed V and J ends, which lost 4 bases and 0 bases, there was a span of 14 bases. The CDR3 runs 16 residues. CDR3 DNA: TGCGCCAGCAGCGTAAACGGGAGAAGCTCTGGAAACACCATATATTTT. Residues: CASSVNGRSSGNTIYF.

The chain carries TRBV7-2 and TRBJ1-3; TRBD1 is a possible D gene (5 bases). V was clipped by 1 base and J by 2 bases, with 9 bases between them. CDR1 is SGHTA, CDR2 FQGNSA, per germline. This CDR3 is built from 15 residues. The CDR3 is CASSLDYRPGNTIYF. Here the CDR3 DNA reads TGTGCCAGCAGCTTAGATTACAGGCCTGGAAACACCATATATTTT.

The rearrangement uses TRBV4-3 and TRBJ1-1, with no clear D. Trimming removed 0 bases at V and 6 bases at J, with 11 bases between. Germline lookup yields CDR1 LGHNA and CDR2 YSLEER. The CDR3 runs to 14 residues. CDR3 nucleotides: TGCGCCAGCAGCCAAGAGCTCGAGAGGTCTGAAGCTTTCTTT. Translated, it gives CASSQELERSEAFF.

The rearrangement joins TRBV5-4 to TRBJ2-5; D ambiguous. Germline CDR1 SGHNT, CDR2 YYREEE (reference sequence). Deletions cut 5 bases from V and 5 bases from J, with 16 bases between. CDR3 length equals 14 residues. CDR3 sequence reads: CASRPPADMETQYF. CDR3 nucleotide sequence: TGTGCCAGCAGACCTCCGGCAGACATGGAGACCCAGTACTTC.

This clone was recorded only once. The rearrangement joins TRBV29-1 to TRBJ1-5; no clear D gene. Trimming stripped 6 bases from V and 0 bases from J, with 12 bases between. The CDR3 spans 14 residues. Per the germline V gene, CDR1 is SQVTM and CDR2 is ANQGSEA. CDR3 in DNA: TGCAGCGTGTCATGGGGAGATAGCAATCAGCCCCAGCATTTT. Translation gives CSVSWGDSNQPQHF.

The V call is TRBV11-2, the J call TRBJ1-4; 8 bases are a match to TRBD1. After removal of 5 bases from V and 2 bases from J, the junction contained 4 bases not matched to a gene. This CDR3 contains 15 residues. Germline loops: CDR1 SGHAT, CDR2 FQNNGV. The CDR3 DNA sequence: TGTGCCAGCAGCCAGGGGGCGCGGACTAATGAAAAACTGTTTTTT. Translating gives CASSQGARTNEKLFF.

V and J are TRBV20-1 and TRBJ1-2, with D unresolved. CDR1 and CDR2 from the germline V gene are DFQATT and SNEGSKA (reference sequence). The CDR3 runs to 11 residues. CDR3 sequence (DNA): TGCATTGCGGGCCTGCAGTATGGCTACACCTTC. As protein: CIAGLQYGYTF.

The chain links TRBV6-1 to TRBJ2-4; D is undetermined. Germline values: CDR1 MNHNS, CDR2 SASEGT. CDR3 length: 16 residues. With 1 base removed from V and 0 bases from J, the gap between germline ends came to 10 bases. The CDR3 is CASSEEQPPAKNIQYF. The CDR3 bases are TGTGCCAGCAGTGAAGAACAGCCGCCAGCCAAAAACATTCAGTACTTC.

The CDR3 here is CSFGHFSDTGELFF. CDR3 sequence (DNA): TGCAGCTTCGGACACTTTTCGGACACCGGGGAGCTGTTTTTT. The genes are TRBV29-1 and TRBJ2-2, with D perhaps TRBD1 (5 bases). The V gene lost 8 bases and the J gene lost 3 bases, with 16 bases spanning the gap. Germline CDR1 is SQVTM and CDR2 is ANQGSEA. This CDR3 region has 14 residues.

The chain links TRBV6-5 to TRBJ2-7, with TRBD1 matching 10 bases. There are 13 residues in the CDR3. From germline, CDR1 is MNHEY and CDR2 SVGAGI. V lost 8 bases, J lost 4 bases, and 5 bases stayed unmatched. CDR3 residues: CASRQGARYEQYF. CDR3 bases: TGTGCCAGCCGACAGGGGGCGCGGTACGAGCAGTACTTC.

V usage is TRBV6-5 and J usage is TRBJ1-2; TRBD1 matches at 9 bases. This CDR3 spans 13 amino acids. Germline lookup yields CDR1 MNHEY and CDR2 SVGAGI. The trim removed 6 bases at V and 8 bases at J, leaving 7 bases unmatched. The CDR3 loop is CASRAGTGRGYTF. The CDR3 DNA follows: TGTGCCAGCAGAGCCGGGACAGGGCGCGGCTACACCTTC.

This chain links TRBV7-8 with TRBJ2-5, with D tentatively TRBD2 (5 bases). Germline lookup yields CDR1 SGHVS and CDR2 FQNEAQ. V was shortened by 7 bases and J by 2 bases, with 8 bases between the two germline ends. The length of the CDR3 is 12 residues. The CDR3, as DNA: TGTGCCAGCAATGGCGGGCAAGAGACCCAGTACTTC. Residues: CASNGGQETQYF.

The chain carries TRBV27 and TRBJ1-2; 8 bases are shared with TRBD1. The CDR3 loop spans 17 amino acids. Germline CDR1 MNHEY, CDR2 SMNVEV (reference sequence). The J segment lost 0 bases and the V segment lost 3 bases, leaving 9 bases of the junction unmatched. The CDR3 region has the DNA TGTGCCAGCAGTTTCCGGACAGGGAAAGGTTCTAACTATGGCTACACCTTC. The encoded protein is CASSFRTGKGSNYGYTF.